The table lists the clone carrying this T cell receptor beta chain with a few counts. The antigen is undetermined. Constant-segment primers served in 5'RACE that generated TCR alpha and TCR beta cDNA libraries bearing sample barcodes and UMIs. TCRdb itself ran the 5' RACE reads through MiXCR, one entry per CDR3 protein. The profile shows more than 350,000 distinct CDR3 sequences, roughly 21% of them singletons. Germline lookup yields CDR1 KGHSH and CDR2 LQKENI. This CDR3 spans 17 amino acids. V lost 2 bases and J 4 bases, leaving 20 bases between the germline ends. This entry is derived from a study of T-cell memory formation after mild COVID-19. Background on the study: TCR clusters were largely donor specific. Study-wide results and caveats: For contracting clones, CD4+ ones sat mainly in CM and EM, CD8+ in EMRA. Among clones contracting day 15 to 85, CD4/CD8 was balanced, whereas later expanders leaned CD4+.

This sequence was found in an adult woman who had mild COVID-19 (a few samples of this study predate the infection). Cell type and time point are not known. The J gene is TRBJ1-1, the V gene TRBV18; D perhaps matches TRBD1 (5 bases). The specimen sequenced was PBMCs or a T cell subset sorted from them (not recorded which). The CDR3 DNA sequence: TGTGCCAGCTCACCAGTTGGGGTGGGGGGAACTCTCACTGAAGCTTTCTTT. It codes for CASSPVGVGGTLTEAFF.